This T cell receptor (beta chain) was recorded in a study of T cell responses to AZD1222 COVID-19 vaccine. CDR3 size: 17 residues. Germline values: CDR1 SSHAT, CDR2 FNYEAQ (reference sequence). Study-wide results and caveats: Among vaccine-associated CD4 TCRs, coverage spanned spike, with dominance at 160-218 and 743-854.

Data came from immunoSEQ multiplex PCR; TCRdb stores just in-frame clones and leaves some out. The sample holds some 170,000 clones; 80% to 95% are singletons and the top ten take over 1.5%. About this clone: As yet, its antigen is unknown. The junction departs from germline at one end; a sequencing error may be responsible.

Source: peripheral blood, taken 28 days after the second AZD1222 dose. The sequence was obtained from an adult who received the AZD1222 COVID-19 vaccine. The chain uses TRBV7-7 and TRBJ2-3; 10 bases match TRBD2. The CDR3 nucleotides are TGTGCTAGCAGCTTAACATCGGGACTAGCGAGCACAGATACGCAGTATTTT. Translated: CASSLTSGLASTDTQYF.